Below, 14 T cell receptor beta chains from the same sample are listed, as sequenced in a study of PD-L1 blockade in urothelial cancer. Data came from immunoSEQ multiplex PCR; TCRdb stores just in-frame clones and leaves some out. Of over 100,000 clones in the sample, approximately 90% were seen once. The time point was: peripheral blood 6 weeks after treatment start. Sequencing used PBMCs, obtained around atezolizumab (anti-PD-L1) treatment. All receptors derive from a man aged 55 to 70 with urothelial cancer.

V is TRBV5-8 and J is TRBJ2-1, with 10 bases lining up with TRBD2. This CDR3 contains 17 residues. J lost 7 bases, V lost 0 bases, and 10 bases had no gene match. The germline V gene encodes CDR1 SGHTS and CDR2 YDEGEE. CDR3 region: CASSLAQMASGGNEQFF. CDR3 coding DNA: TGTGCCAGCAGCTTGGCCCAAATGGCTAGCGGGGGAAATGAGCAGTTCTTC.

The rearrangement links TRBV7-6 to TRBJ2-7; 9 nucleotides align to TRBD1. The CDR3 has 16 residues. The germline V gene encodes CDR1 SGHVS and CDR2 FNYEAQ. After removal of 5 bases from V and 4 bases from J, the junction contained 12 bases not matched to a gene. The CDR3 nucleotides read TGTGCCAGCAGCCCAAGAGGCGGGGGACAGGGATACGAGCAGTACTTC. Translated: CASSPRGGGQGYEQYF.

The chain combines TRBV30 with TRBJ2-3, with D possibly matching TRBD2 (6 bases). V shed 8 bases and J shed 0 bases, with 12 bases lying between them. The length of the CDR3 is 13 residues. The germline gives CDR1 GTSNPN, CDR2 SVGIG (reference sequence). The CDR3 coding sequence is TGTGCCCGTAGCGGAGGGAGCACAGATACGCAGTATTTT. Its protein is CARSGGSTDTQYF.

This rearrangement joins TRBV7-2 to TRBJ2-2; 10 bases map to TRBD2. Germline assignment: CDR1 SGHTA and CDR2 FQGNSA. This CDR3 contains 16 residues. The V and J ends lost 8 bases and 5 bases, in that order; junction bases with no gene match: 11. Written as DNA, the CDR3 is TGTGCCAGCCAAGCGGGGGGGGTTGTCGGTACCGGGGAGCTGTTTTTT. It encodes CASQAGGVVGTGELFF.

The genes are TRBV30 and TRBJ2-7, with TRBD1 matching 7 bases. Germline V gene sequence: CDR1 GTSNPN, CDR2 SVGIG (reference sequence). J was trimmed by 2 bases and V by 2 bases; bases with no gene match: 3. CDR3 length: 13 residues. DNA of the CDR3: TGTGCCTGGAGTCGGGACAGAGCCTACGAGCAGTACTTC. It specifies CAWSRDRAYEQYF.

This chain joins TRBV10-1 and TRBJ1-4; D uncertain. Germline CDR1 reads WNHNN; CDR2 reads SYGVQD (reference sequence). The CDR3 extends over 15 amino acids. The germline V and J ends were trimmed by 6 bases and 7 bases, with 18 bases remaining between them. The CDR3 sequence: CASRTLPALGEKLFF. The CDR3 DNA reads TGCGCCAGCAGGACCTTGCCAGCCCTAGGTGAAAAACTGTTTTTT.

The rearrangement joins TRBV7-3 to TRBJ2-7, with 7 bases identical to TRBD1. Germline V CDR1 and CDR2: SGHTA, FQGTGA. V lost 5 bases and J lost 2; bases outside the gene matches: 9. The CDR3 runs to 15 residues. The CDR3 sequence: CASSVDRDSAYEQYF. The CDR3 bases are TGTGCCAGCAGCGTAGACCGGGACAGCGCCTACGAGCAGTACTTC.

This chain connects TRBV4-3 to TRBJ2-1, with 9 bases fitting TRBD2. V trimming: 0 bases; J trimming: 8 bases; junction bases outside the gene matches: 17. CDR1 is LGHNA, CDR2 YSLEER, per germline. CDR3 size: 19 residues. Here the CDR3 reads CASSQEFGAWAGGPDEQFF. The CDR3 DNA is TGCGCCAGCAGCCAAGAATTCGGGGCTTGGGCGGGGGGGCCCGATGAGCAGTTCTTC.

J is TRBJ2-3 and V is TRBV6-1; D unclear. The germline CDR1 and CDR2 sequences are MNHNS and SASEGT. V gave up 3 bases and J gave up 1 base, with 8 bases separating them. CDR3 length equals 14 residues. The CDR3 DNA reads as TGTGCCAGCAGTGAGTCAACTGGCACAGATACGCAGTATTTT. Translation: CASSESTGTDTQYF.

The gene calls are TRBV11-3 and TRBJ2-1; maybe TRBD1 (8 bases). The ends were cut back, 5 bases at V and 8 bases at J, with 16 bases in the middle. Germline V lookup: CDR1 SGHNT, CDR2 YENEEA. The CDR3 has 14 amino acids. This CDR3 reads CASSRKQGGDEQFF. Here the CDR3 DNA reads TGTGCCAGCAGCCGGAAACAGGGGGGGGATGAGCAGTTCTTC.

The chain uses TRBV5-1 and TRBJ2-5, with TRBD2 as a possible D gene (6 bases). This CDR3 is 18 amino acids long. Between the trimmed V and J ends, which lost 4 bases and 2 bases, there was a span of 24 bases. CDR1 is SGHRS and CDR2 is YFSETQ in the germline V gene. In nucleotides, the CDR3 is TGCGCCAGCAGCCCCGAGGAGCGGAGGGGCCGGCATCAAGAGACCCAGTACTTC. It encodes CASSPEERRGRHQETQYF. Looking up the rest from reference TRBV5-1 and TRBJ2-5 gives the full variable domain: KAGVTQTPRYLIKTRGQQVTLSCSPISGHRSVSWYQQTPGQGLQFLFEYFSETQRNKGNFPGRFSGRQFSNSRSEMNVSTLELGDSALYLCASSPEERRGRHQETQYFGPGTRLLVL.

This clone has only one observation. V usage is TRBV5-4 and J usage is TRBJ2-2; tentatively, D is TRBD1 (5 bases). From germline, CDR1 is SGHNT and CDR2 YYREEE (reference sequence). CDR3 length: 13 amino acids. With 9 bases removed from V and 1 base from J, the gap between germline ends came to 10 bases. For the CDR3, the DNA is TGTGCCACCCAGGGTTTGAACACCGGGGAGCTGTTTTTT. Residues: CATQGLNTGELFF.

CDR3 residues: CASSGGGAGGDNEQFF. The CDR3 DNA sequence: TGTGCCAGCAGTGGCGGAGGGGCGGGAGGAGACAATGAGCAGTTCTTC. This rearrangement joins TRBV28 to TRBJ2-1, with 8 positions matching TRBD2. V shed 5 bases and J 5 bases; nucleotides not matched to a gene: 11. The germline V gene has CDR1 MDHEN and CDR2 SYDVKM. The CDR3 has 16 residues.

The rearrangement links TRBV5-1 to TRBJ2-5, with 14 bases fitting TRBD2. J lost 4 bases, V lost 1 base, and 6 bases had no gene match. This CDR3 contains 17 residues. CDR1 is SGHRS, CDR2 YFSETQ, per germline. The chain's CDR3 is CASSLRLAGGPGETQYF. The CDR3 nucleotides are TGCGCCAGCAGCTTGAGACTAGCGGGAGGGCCTGGAGAGACCCAGTACTTC. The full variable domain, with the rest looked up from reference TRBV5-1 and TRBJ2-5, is KAGVTQTPRYLIKTRGQQVTLSCSPISGHRSVSWYQQTPGQGLQFLFEYFSETQRNKGNFPGRFSGRQFSNSRSEMNVSTLELGDSALYLCASSLRLAGGPGETQYFGPGTRLLVL.